Shown below are 20 T cell receptor beta chains from a single sample sequenced in a study of shared clonotypes between healthy human individuals. Repertoires were generated with immunoSEQ multiplex PCR, while TCRdb's copy carries only in-frame clones and drops some. The sample contains 2 million to 3 million clones, roughly 93% of which appear only once. Sequencing input: naive CD4+ T cells from PBMCs. Subset of the sample: CD45RA+ positively selected. These receptors were collected from a man aged 18 to 35 in good health. Some clones in this sample may be carry-over from other donors' samples.

V usage is TRBV4-3 and J usage is TRBJ2-1, with 7 bases identical to TRBD1. Germline trimming cut 1 base from V and 6 bases from J; bases unmatched to any gene: 6. Germline V lookup: CDR1 LGHNA, CDR2 YSLEER. CDR3 length: 15 residues. The CDR3 spells CASSQGDRVGNEQFF. DNA for the CDR3: TGCGCCAGCAGCCAAGGCGACAGGGTTGGCAATGAGCAGTTCTTC.

The V call is TRBV9, the J call TRBJ2-5; D is ambiguous. This CDR3 has 15 amino acids. CDR1 and CDR2 (germline): SGDLS, YYNGEE. With 0 bases removed from V and 2 bases from J, the gap between germline ends came to 11 bases. The CDR3 DNA follows: TGTGCCAGCAGCGTAGCTGGTCGGACGCAAGAGACCCAGTACTTC. It encodes CASSVAGRTQETQYF. The full variable domain, its missing parts supplied by reference TRBV9 and TRBJ2-5, is DSGVTQTPKHLITATGQRVTLRCSPRSGDLSVYWYQQSLDQGLQFLIQYYNGEERAKGNILERFSAQQFPDLHSELNLSSLELGDSALYFCASSVAGRTQETQYFGPGTRLLVL.

The chain combines TRBV7-3 with TRBJ2-5; 11 bases align to TRBD2. Germline V CDR1 and CDR2: SGHTA, FQGTGA. After removal of 2 bases from V and 5 bases from J, the junction contained 10 bases not matched to a gene. The CDR3 totals 17 residues. The chain's CDR3 is CASSLYKGLAEGETQYF. The CDR3 DNA is TGTGCCAGCAGCTTATATAAGGGACTAGCGGAAGGGGAGACCCAGTACTTC. Combining the CDR3 with reference TRBV7-3 and TRBJ2-5 gives the whole variable domain GAGVSQTPSNKVTEKGKYVELRCDPISGHTALYWYRQSLGQGPEFLIYFQGTGAADDSGLPNDRFFAVRPEGSVSTLKIQRTERGDSAVYLCASSLYKGLAEGETQYFGPGTRLLVL.

The V gene is TRBV7-2, the J gene TRBJ2-5; 7 bases match TRBD2. V trimming: 5 bases; J trimming: 4 bases; junction bases outside the gene matches: 13. The CDR3 has 16 amino acids. The germline gives CDR1 SGHTA, CDR2 FQGNSA. CDR3 nucleotides: TGTGCCAGCAGCCCGACCCGGACTAGTGGGGTAGAGACCCAGTACTTC. Translation: CASSPTRTSGVETQYF. The complete variable domain, with remaining parts taken from reference TRBV7-2 and TRBJ2-5, reads GAGVSQSPSNKVTEKGKDVELRCDPISGHTALYWYRQSLGQGLEFLIYFQGNSAPDKSGLPSDRFSAERTGGSVSTLTIQRTQQEDSAVYLCASSPTRTSGVETQYFGPGTRLLVL.

The V and J genes are TRBV5-1 and TRBJ2-1; TRBD2 aligns across 9 bases. CDR1 and CDR2 from the germline V gene are SGHRS and YFSETQ. This CDR3 is built from 22 residues. Trimming cost V 3 bases and J 2 bases; bases outside gene matches: 24. The CDR3 coding sequence is TGCGCCAGCAGCTCGCCTAGGCCACTAGCGGGCTTGGAAGAAACCGCCTACAATGAGCAGTTCTTC. Translation: CASSSPRPLAGLEETAYNEQFF.

The chain carries TRBV5-1 and TRBJ1-1; 9 bases match TRBD1. V trimming: 4 bases; J trimming: 5 bases; junction bases outside the gene matches: 9. The CDR3 length is 15 residues. Germline V gene data show CDR1 as SGHRS and CDR2 as YFSETQ. CDR3 protein: CASSAKQGAVTEAFF. The DNA of the CDR3 is TGCGCCAGCAGCGCAAAACAGGGGGCGGTAACTGAAGCTTTCTTT.

The V and J genes are TRBV9 and TRBJ2-7; 7 bases are shared with TRBD1. The germline gives CDR1 SGDLS, CDR2 YYNGEE. After removal of 4 bases from V and 1 base from J, the junction contained 8 bases not matched to a gene. This CDR3 has 15 amino acids. Here the CDR3 reads CASSPRQGFSYEQYF. The CDR3 nucleotides are TGTGCCAGCAGCCCCCGACAGGGTTTTTCCTACGAGCAGTACTTC. Based on the CDR3 plus reference TRBV9 and TRBJ2-7, the full variable domain is DSGVTQTPKHLITATGQRVTLRCSPRSGDLSVYWYQQSLDQGLQFLIQYYNGEERAKGNILERFSAQQFPDLHSELNLSSLELGDSALYFCASSPRQGFSYEQYFGPGTRLTVT.

This chain links TRBV19 with TRBJ1-3, with D unresolved. The ends were cut back, 6 bases at V and 0 bases at J, with 12 bases in the middle. The CDR3 covers 15 residues. The germline V gene has CDR1 LNHDA and CDR2 SQIVND (reference sequence). The chain's CDR3 is CASRSPGDSGNTIYF. The DNA of the CDR3 is TGTGCCAGTAGGTCCCCAGGCGACTCTGGAAACACCATATATTTT.

This clone was observed once. The chain has TRBV7-3 and TRBJ2-7, with 7 bases matching TRBD2. Germline V gene lookup returns CDR1 SGHTA and CDR2 FQGTGA. This CDR3 comprises 13 residues. The ends lost 5 bases at V and 6 bases at J; junction bases unmatched: 7. CDR3 protein: CASSREDGVEQYF. CDR3 nucleotides: TGTGCCAGCAGCCGGGAGGATGGGGTCGAGCAGTACTTC.

The chain has TRBV7-9 and TRBJ2-7; D is undetermined. This CDR3 comprises 13 residues. Germline V lookup: CDR1 SEHNR, CDR2 FQNEAQ (reference sequence). V shed 5 bases and J shed 2 bases, with 10 bases lying between them. CDR3 sequence reads: CASSRIVPYEQYF. The CDR3 DNA is TGTGCCAGCAGCCGAATCGTCCCCTACGAGCAGTACTTC. The entire variable domain, with the rest obtained from reference TRBV7-9 and TRBJ2-7, is as follows: DTGVSQNPRHKITKRGQNVTFRCDPISEHNRLYWYRQTLGQGPEFLTYFQNEAQLEKSRLLSDRFSAERPKGSFSTLEIQRTEQGDSAMYLCASSRIVPYEQYFGPGTRLTVT.

This clone was seen once. The chain recombines TRBV6-5 with TRBJ2-7, with 10 bases matching TRBD2. The V gene's germline CDR1 is MNHEY and CDR2 SVGAGI. The V and J ends lost 10 bases and 3 bases, in that order; junction bases with no gene match: 9. The CDR3 spans 14 residues. The CDR3: CATGRLAGIYEQYF. Written as DNA, the CDR3 is TGTGCCACCGGAAGACTAGCGGGCATCTACGAGCAGTACTTC.

This rearrangement joins TRBV29-1 to TRBJ2-1, with TRBD1 matching over 7 bases. With V trimmed by 2 bases and J by 0 bases, 16 bases remained unmatched. The CDR3 spans 19 residues. Germline CDR1 SQVTM, CDR2 ANQGSEA. CDR3 region: CSVEYKGQPTFISYNEQFF. CDR3 DNA sequence: TGCAGCGTTGAATATAAGGGACAGCCGACATTTATCTCCTACAATGAGCAGTTCTTC.

This chain connects TRBV7-2 to TRBJ2-4; D gene ambiguous. This CDR3 comprises 13 residues. Trimming shortened V by 5 bases and J by 7 bases, and 12 bases separated the two germline ends. In germline, CDR1 is SGHTA, CDR2 FQGNSA. CDR3 loop: CASSALQANIQYF. CDR3 nucleotides: TGTGCCAGCAGCGCCCTTCAGGCCAACATTCAGTACTTC.

This chain joins TRBV29-1 and TRBJ2-3, with 12 nucleotides matching TRBD2. The CDR3 totals 13 residues. Germline V CDR1 and CDR2: SQVTM, ANQGSEA. In DNA, the CDR3 is TGCAGTCATACTAGCGGGAGGTGGGATACGCAGTATTTT. Amino acids: CSHTSGRWDTQYF.

CDR3 sequence: CASSPPGTGKGNSPLHF. CDR3 in DNA: TGTGCCAGCTCACCACCGGGGACAGGAAAAGGGAATTCACCCCTCCACTTT. The chain recombines TRBV18 with TRBJ1-6; 8 positions match TRBD1. The CDR3 extends over 17 amino acids. Per germline, CDR1 KGHSH and CDR2 LQKENI. J gave up 7 bases and V 0 bases, and 8 bases lay outside the gene matches.

V is TRBV6-5 and J is TRBJ1-5, with 7 bases lining up with TRBD1. The CDR3 is 15 amino acids. The V segment lost 10 bases and the J segment 5 bases; nucleotides outside the gene matches: 14. The V gene's germline CDR1 is MNHEY and CDR2 SVGAGI. In nucleotides, the CDR3 is TGTGCCACCCGACAGGGTCAGAGCCGGGATCAGCCCCAGCATTTT. It encodes CATRQGQSRDQPQHF.

The chain links TRBV5-1 to TRBJ1-2; tentatively, D is TRBD1 (5 bases). The V end lost 4 bases, the J end lost 2 bases, and 9 bases lay between the germline ends. The CDR3 is made up of 13 amino acids. Germline lookup yields CDR1 SGHRS and CDR2 YFSETQ. The CDR3 DNA reads as TGCGCCAGCAGCACGACAGCCAACTATGGCTACACCTTC. Amino acid sequence: CASSTTANYGYTF.

The chain is built from TRBV5-4 and TRBJ1-2, with 9 bases that match TRBD1. CDR1 is SGHNT, CDR2 YYREEE, per germline (reference sequence). There are 13 residues in the CDR3. The V gene end was trimmed by 10 bases and the J gene end by 1 base; junction bases not matched to a gene: 5. CDR3: CACLGQGNYGYTF. The CDR3 DNA follows: TGTGCCTGCTTGGGACAGGGTAACTATGGCTACACCTTC.

The rearrangement uses TRBV5-4 and TRBJ2-2, with D uncertain. CDR1 is SGHNT, CDR2 YYREEE, per germline (reference sequence). Trimming pared 1 base from V and 0 bases from J, leaving 10 bases between. This CDR3 comprises 16 residues. The CDR3 coding sequence is TGTGCCAGCAGCTTGTCTCGGCCCTCGAACACCGGGGAGCTGTTTTTT. Amino acids: CASSLSRPSNTGELFF.

The CDR3 region is CASSEGVSAIYGYTF. The CDR3 DNA reads as TGTGCCAGCAGTGAAGGGGTGTCAGCCATCTATGGCTACACCTTC. This chain links TRBV6-1 with TRBJ1-2; D is undetermined. Trimming cost V 1 base and J 4 bases, with 13 bases left between them. This CDR3 has 15 amino acids. Germline CDR1 is MNHNS and CDR2 is SASEGT.